One T cell receptor beta chain is described in this entry. The antigen is unknown. These data originate in a study of T cells after yellow fever vaccination. Overall study results and limits: Shared CD4/CD8 clonotypes were a small share, likely from convergent recombination. The booster response re-showed most primary clones: more than 95% CD4, approximately 85% CD8.

CDR1 and CDR2 from the germline V gene are SGHRS and YFSETQ. The J segment lost 6 bases and the V segment lost 5 bases, leaving 4 bases of the junction unmatched. There are 14 residues in the CDR3. Template switching by 5'RACE produced TCR cDNA, adding a universal primer site and UMIs. TCRdb used MiXCR to reprocess the 5' RACE reads, holding one entry per CDR3 protein. This repertoire shows 400,000 to 650,000 distinct CDR3 sequences, about a fifth found once; its top ten account for roughly 16%. This receptor was identified in a man aged 18 to 29 who received the YFV17D yellow fever vaccine. The chain has TRBV5-1 and TRBJ2-2, with 10 bases lining up with TRBD1. The specimen was PBMCs, collected approximately 22 days after the first yellow fever vaccination. The CDR3 is CASRPGQGAGELFF. The DNA of the CDR3 is TGCGCCAGCAGACCCGGACAGGGGGCCGGGGAGCTGTTTTTT. The full variable domain, rest sourced from reference TRBV5-1 and TRBJ2-2, is KAGVTQTPRYLIKTRGQQVTLSCSPISGHRSVSWYQQTPGQGLQFLFEYFSETQRNKGNFPGRFSGRQFSNSRSEMNVSTLELGDSALYLCASRPGQGAGELFFGEGSRLTVL.